The present entry profiles one T cell receptor beta chain with its context. This clone was seen just once. It has no known antigen specificity. Base-call qualities are not available, and no considerably larger clone is one nucleotide away. The data were obtained in a study of blood T cell repertoires in COVID-19 (dated by TCRdb to between 2020 and 2021). With regard to the full study: The collaborator samples originated in the United States, Italy and Spain and spanned the acute and convalescent phases of COVID-19. The material from the prospective study consisted of cDNA or gDNA derived from T cells, B-cell-depleted T cells, or PBMCs. Subjects who had been exposed to COVID-19, were actively infected with it, or had recovered from it provided the deeply sampled blood TCRbeta repertoires that made up the dataset. A freely available public database, intended as a resource for researchers studying the immune response to SARS-CoV-2, is where the repertoires were released. The samples were drawn from two sources: the first 160 participants of the ongoing ImmuneRACE study, and over 950 subjects contributed by 6 global collaborators. Sample metadata almost always included a de-identified subject ID, COVID-19 status, age in years and sex. Where available, HLA class I and class II types were obtained from metadata supplied by the sample provider rather than from assay-based typing.

TCRbeta CDR3 regions were amplified from genomic DNA using the immunoSEQ Assay, a bias-controlled multiplex PCR. On the authors' methods: Nucleated cell counts per sample were estimated from amplification of reference gene primers within the assay. To quantify the absolute abundance of each unique TCRbeta CDR3 rearrangement, sequence reads were collapsed and filtered. Productive Simpson clonality was computed per sample as the square root of Simpson's diversity index over productive rearrangements. Held by TCRdb, this immuneACCESS table contains in-frame sequences only and omits some clones. Under half of the omission traces to an unresolved V gene where checked; the cause of the rest is unknown. V and J calls and clone size are copied from that table; D and trimming were computed from the DNA. The sample table contains fewer than 90,000 clones; only one count was recorded for just over 85% of them. The ten largest account for over 7.5% of the sample.

Germline trimming amounts to 6 bases on V and 5 bases on J, with 16 as the count of junction bases outside the gene matches. From its cysteine to its phenylalanine, the CDR3 spans 16 amino acids. Only CDR3 DNA remains: 48 bases, in frame from the first base. CDR1 MNHEY and CDR2 SMNVEV were looked up in the germline V gene (reference sequence). Collaborating institutions collected whole blood in K2EDTA tubes following their own protocols. For TCRbeta analysis, collaborators shipped samples as frozen whole blood, isolated PBMCs, or DNA extracted from either of those sample types. What the research found in general, with its limitations: How much clinical and demographic metadata was included differed by source and by participant, and the metadata was provided uncurated.

The specimen was peripheral blood. The receptor's source is a man aged 25 to 40 with acute or convalescent COVID-19. This sequence uses TRBV27 and TRBJ2-7, with TRBD2 identical over 7 junction bases. The base sequence is TGTGCCAGCAGCCGCGACCGACAGCCCCGGGGGGACGAGCAGTACTTC. Its translation reads: CASSRDRQPRGDEQYF.